Listed below are T cell receptor beta chains from one sample, sequenced in a study of type 1 regulatory T cells. Their antigens are not known. Via MiXCR, TCRdb re-called the reads, giving one row per CDR3 protein. The sample contains just over 14,000 distinct CDR3 sequences, about 13% of which appear only once. The specimen was cultured T cells, either the whole culture or a sorted T cell fraction (not recorded which). These receptors all stem from a human donor in good health. CDR3s include the opening cysteine and the closing phenylalanine or tryptophan. The D gene is left open where the match is weak. The size entry is marked missing in some rows and otherwise reads once, few, many or a size class.

>TRBJ1-5|-|TRBV10-3|medium-sized
TGTGCCATCAGTGACTCTGGCCGAGGCGTCCAGCCCCAGCATTTT
CAISDSGRGVQPQHF
>TRBJ2-1|TRBD2|TRBV20-1|many
TGCAGTGCTAGAGTCCCCGGGAGGACCTACAATGAGCAGTTCTTC
CSARVPGRTYNEQFF
>TRBJ2-7|-|TRBV20-1|-
TGCAGTGCTAGGGTGGTGATTGGCTACGAGCAGTACTTC
CSARVVIGYEQYF
>TRBJ2-7|-|TRBV18|many
TGTGCCAGCTCACCACAGGTCTCGCTCGAGCAGTACTTC
CASSPQVSLEQYF
>TRBJ1-5|-|TRBV3-1|few
TGTGCCAGCATCCCAGCAGGGAGTAATCAGCCCCAGCATTTT
CASIPAGSNQPQHF
>TRBJ1-5|TRBD1|TRBV19|few
TGTGCCAGTAGCCGCGGGACAGCCGCCGGGCCCCAGCATTTT
CASSRGTAAGPQHF
>TRBJ1-1|-|TRBV6-5|-
TGTGCCAGCAGGCCCACATGGAACACTGAAGCTTTCTTT
CASRPTWNTEAFF
>TRBJ2-1|TRBD2|TRBV28|-
TGTGCCAGCAGTCGGGCGGGAGGGCCCTACAATGAGCAGTTCTTC
CASSRAGGPYNEQFF
>TRBJ1-1|-|TRBV6-1|many
TGTGCCAGCATACGCACTTGGACGGTTGAAGCTTTCTTT
CASIRTWTVEAFF
>TRBJ2-1|-|TRBV11-3|many
TGTGCCAGCAGCTTATCACCGAGCTCCTACAATGAGCAGTTCTTC
CASSLSPSSYNEQFF
>TRBJ2-3|-|TRBV24-1|many
TGTGCCACCAGTGACCTACAGGGTGTAGGCACAGATACGCAGTATTTT
CATSDLQGVGTDTQYF
>TRBJ2-5|-|TRBV6-1|few
TGTGCCAGCAGTGTGGGTGGGATCCAAGAGACCCAGTACTTC
CASSVGGIQETQYF
>TRBJ2-5|-|TRBV20-1|few
TGCAGTGCTACCCACCTATTCCAAGAGACCCAGTACTTC
CSATHLFQETQYF
>TRBJ2-1|-|TRBV28|many
TGTGCCAGTAACAGGGATTTAGAGCAGTTCTTC
CASNRDLEQFF
>TRBJ1-1|TRBD1|TRBV11-2|many
TGTGCCAGCAGCTTGGGACAGGGCGAGGAAGCTTTCTTT
CASSLGQGEEAFF
>TRBJ2-7|-|TRBV12-3/TRBV12-4|many
TGTGCCAGCAAGGTAGCGGCAGGGGACTACGAGCAGTACTTC
CASKVAAGDYEQYF